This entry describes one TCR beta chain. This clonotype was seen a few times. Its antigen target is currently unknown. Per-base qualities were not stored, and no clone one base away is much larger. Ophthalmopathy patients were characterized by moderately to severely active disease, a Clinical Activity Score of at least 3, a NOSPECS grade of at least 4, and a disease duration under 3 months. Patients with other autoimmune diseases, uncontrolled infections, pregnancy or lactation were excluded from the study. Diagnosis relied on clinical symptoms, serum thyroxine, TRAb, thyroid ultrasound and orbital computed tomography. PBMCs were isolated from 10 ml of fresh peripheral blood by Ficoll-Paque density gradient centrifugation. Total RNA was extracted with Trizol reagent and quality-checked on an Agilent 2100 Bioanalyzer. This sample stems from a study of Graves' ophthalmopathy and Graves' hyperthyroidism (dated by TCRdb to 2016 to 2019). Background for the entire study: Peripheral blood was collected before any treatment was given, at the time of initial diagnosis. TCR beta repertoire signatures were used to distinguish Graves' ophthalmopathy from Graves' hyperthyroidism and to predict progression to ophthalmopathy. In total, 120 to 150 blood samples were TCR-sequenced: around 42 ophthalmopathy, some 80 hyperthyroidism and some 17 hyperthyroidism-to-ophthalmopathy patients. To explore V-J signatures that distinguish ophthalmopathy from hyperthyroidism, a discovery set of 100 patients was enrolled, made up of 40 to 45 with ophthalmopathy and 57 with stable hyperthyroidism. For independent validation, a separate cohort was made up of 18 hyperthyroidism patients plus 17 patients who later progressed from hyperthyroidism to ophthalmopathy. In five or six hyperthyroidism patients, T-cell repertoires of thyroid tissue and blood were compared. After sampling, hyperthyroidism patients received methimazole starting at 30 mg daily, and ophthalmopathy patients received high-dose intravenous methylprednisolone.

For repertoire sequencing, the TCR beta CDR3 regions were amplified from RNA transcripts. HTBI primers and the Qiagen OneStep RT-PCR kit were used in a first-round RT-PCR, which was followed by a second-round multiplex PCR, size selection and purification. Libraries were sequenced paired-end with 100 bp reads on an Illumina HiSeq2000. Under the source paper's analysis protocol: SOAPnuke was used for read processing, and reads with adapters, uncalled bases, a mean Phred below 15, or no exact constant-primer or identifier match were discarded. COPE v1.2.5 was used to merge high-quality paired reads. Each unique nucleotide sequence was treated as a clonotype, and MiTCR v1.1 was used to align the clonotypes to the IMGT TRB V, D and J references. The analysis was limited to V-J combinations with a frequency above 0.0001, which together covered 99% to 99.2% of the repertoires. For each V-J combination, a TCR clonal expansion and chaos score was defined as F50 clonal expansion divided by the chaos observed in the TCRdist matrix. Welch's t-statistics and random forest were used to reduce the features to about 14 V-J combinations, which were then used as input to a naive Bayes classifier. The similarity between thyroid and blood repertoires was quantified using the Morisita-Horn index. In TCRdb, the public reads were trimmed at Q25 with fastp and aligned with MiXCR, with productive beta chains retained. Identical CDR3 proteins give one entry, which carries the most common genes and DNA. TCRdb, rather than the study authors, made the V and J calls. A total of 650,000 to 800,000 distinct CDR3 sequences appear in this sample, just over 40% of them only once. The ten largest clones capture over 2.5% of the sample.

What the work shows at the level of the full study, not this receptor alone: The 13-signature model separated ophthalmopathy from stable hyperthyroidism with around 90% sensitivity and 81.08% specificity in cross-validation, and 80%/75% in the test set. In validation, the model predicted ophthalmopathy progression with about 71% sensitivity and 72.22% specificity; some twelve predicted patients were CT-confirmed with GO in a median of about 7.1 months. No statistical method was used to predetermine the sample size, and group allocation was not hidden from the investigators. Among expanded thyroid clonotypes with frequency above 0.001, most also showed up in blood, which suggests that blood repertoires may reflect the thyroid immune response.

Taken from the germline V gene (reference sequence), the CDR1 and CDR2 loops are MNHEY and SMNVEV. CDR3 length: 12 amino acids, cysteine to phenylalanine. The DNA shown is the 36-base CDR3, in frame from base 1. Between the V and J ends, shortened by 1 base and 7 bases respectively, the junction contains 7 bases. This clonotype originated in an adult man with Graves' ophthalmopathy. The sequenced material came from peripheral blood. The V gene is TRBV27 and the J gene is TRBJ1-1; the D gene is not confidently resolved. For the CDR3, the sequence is CASSLYGGEAFF. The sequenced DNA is TGTGCCAGCAGTTTATACGGCGGTGAAGCTTTCTTT.